The 5 T cell receptor beta chains presented below share a single source sample, sequenced in a study of blood T cells in healthy people across ages. A J-beta primer mix and a sample-barcoded 5' primer were used in a second PCR of roughly 6 to 11 cycles. TCRdb itself ran the 5' RACE reads through MiXCR, one entry per CDR3 protein. The sample includes under 950,000 distinct CDR3 sequences, around a fifth of them seen just once. Sequenced sample: blood. The receptors come from a man between 70 and 80 years old in good health.

This chain joins TRBV5-4 and TRBJ1-2; D is undetermined. Germline CDR1 and CDR2: SGHNT and YYREEE (reference sequence). Between the trimmed V and J ends, which lost 0 bases and 3 bases, there was a span of 9 bases. The CDR3 loop spans 14 amino acids. The CDR3, as DNA: TGTGCCAGCAGCTTGGCCGGTCAGCACTATGGCTACACCTTC. Its translation is CASSLAGQHYGYTF.

This clonotype was found many times. The genes are TRBV5-1 and TRBJ1-6; D possibly corresponds to TRBD1 (5 bases). CDR3 size: 14 residues. Trimming took 5 bases from V and 7 from J, leaving 13 bases between them. Germline V gene lookup returns CDR1 SGHRS and CDR2 YFSETQ. The CDR3 coding sequence is TGCGCCAGCAGTCAAGGGGAACGGAATTCACCCCTCCACTTT. This translates into CASSQGERNSPLHF.

This clonotype was seen only a few times. V gene TRBV12-3 or TRBV12-4 combines with J gene TRBJ2-3; 8 bases agree with TRBD1. V lost 7 bases to trimming and J lost 7 bases; unmatched junction nucleotides: 16. The CDR3 spans 16 residues. DNA of the CDR3: TGTGCCAGCAATAACCCCGGGACAGGAGGGACTTATACGCAGTATTTT. This translates into CASNNPGTGGTYTQYF.

The sample holds a few counts of this clonotype. The rearrangement links TRBV29-1 to TRBJ2-5, with D unresolved. The ends were cut back, 8 bases at V and 3 bases at J, with 13 bases in the middle. This CDR3 is 12 amino acids long. CDR1 and CDR2 from the germline V gene are SQVTM and ANQGSEA. CDR3 residues: CSSLYEEETQYF. The CDR3 bases are TGCAGCTCCTTATACGAGGAAGAGACCCAGTACTTC.

This chain links TRBV20-1 with TRBJ1-5, with a weak D call TRBD1 (5 bases). Germline-derived CDR1 and CDR2 are DFQATT and SNEGSKA (reference sequence). This CDR3 has 17 amino acids. V was pared by 1 base and J by 2 bases, with 18 bases between. In DNA, the CDR3 is TGCAGTGCTAGAGCCGTCCCCGGCGGGGGAGGCAATCAGCCCCAGCATTTT. This encodes CSARAVPGGGGNQPQHF.